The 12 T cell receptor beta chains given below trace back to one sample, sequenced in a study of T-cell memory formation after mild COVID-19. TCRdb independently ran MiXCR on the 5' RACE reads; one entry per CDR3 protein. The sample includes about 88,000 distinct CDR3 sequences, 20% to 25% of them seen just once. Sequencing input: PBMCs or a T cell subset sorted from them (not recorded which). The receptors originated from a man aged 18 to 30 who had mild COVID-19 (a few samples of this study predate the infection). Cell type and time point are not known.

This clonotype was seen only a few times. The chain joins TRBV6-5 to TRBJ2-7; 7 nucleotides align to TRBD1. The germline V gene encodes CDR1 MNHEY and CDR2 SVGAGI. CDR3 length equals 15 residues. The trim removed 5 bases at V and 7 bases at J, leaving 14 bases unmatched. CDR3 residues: CASSPRQGGIREQYF. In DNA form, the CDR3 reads TGTGCCAGCAGTCCACGACAGGGTGGTATTAGGGAGCAGTACTTC.

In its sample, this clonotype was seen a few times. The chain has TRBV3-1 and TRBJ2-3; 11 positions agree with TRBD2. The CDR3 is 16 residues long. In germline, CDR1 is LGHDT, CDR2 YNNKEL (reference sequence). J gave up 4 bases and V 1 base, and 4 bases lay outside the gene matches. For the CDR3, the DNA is TGTGCCAGCAGCCAAGTTAGCGGGGGGGCCCCAGATACGCAGTATTTT. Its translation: CASSQVSGGAPDTQYF.

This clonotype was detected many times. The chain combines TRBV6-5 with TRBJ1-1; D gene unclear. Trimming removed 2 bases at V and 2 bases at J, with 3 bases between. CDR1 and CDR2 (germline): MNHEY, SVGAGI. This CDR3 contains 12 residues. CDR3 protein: CASSYSNTEAFF. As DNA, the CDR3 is TGTGCCAGCAGTTACAGTAACACTGAAGCTTTCTTT.

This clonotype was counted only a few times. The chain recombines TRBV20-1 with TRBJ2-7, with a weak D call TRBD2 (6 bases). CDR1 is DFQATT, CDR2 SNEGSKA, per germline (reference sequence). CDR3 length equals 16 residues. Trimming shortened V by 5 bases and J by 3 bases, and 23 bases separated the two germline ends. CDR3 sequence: CSAHSAGQDVFYEQYV. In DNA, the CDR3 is TGCAGTGCTCACTCGGCGGGGCAGGATGTCTTCTACGAGCAGTACGTC.

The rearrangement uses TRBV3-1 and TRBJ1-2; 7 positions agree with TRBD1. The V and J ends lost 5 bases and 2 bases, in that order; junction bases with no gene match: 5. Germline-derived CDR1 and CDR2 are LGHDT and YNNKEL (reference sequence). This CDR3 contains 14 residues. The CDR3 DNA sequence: TGTGCCAGCAGCAAGGGGACAGTGAACTATGGCTACACCTTC. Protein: CASSKGTVNYGYTF. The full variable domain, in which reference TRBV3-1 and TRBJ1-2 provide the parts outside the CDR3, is DTAVSQTPKYLVTQMGNDKSIKCEQNLGHDTMYWYKQDSKKFLKIMFSYNNKELIINETVPNRFSPKSPDKAHLNLHINSLELGDSAVYFCASSKGTVNYGYTFGSGTRLTVV.

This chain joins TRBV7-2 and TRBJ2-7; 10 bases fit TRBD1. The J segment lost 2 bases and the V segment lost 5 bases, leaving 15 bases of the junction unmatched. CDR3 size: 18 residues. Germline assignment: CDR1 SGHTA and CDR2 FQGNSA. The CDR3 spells CASSPWGQGSLLTYEQYF. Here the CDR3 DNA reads TGTGCCAGCAGCCCGTGGGGACAGGGGTCTTTGTTGACCTACGAGCAGTACTTC.

The CDR3 reads CASSLAGGMNTEAFF. As DNA, the CDR3 is TGTGCCAGCAGTTTAGCGGGGGGGATGAACACTGAAGCTTTCTTT. The chain joins TRBV27 to TRBJ1-1, with D tentatively TRBD1 (5 bases). This CDR3 contains 15 residues. The V gene's germline CDR1 is MNHEY and CDR2 SMNVEV (reference sequence). Trimming stripped 2 bases from V and 0 bases from J, with 10 bases between.

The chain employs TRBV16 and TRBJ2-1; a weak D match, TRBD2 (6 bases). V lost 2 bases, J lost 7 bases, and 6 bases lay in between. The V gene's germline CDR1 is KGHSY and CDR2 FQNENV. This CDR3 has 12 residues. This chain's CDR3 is CASSQGRNEQFF. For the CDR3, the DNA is TGTGCCAGCAGCCAAGGGAGGAATGAGCAGTTCTTC.

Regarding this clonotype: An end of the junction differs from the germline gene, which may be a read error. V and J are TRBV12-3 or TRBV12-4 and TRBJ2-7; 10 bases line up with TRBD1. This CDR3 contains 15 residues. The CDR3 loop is CARSLFGTGDYEQYF. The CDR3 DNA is TGTGCCAGAAGTTTATTCGGGACAGGGGACTACGAGCAGTACTTC.

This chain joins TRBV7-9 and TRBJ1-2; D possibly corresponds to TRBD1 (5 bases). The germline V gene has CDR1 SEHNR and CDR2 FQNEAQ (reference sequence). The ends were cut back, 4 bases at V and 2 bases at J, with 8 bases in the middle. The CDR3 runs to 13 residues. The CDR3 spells CASSSGTNYGYTF. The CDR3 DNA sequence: TGTGCCAGCAGCTCCGGGACCAACTATGGCTACACCTTC.

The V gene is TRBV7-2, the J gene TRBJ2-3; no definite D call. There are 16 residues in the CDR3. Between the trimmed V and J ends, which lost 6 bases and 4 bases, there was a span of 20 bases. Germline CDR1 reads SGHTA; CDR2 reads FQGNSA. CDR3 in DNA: TGTGCCAGCAGGTCTCGGCCCGAGAATCCCCCAGATACGCAGTATTTT. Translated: CASRSRPENPPDTQYF.

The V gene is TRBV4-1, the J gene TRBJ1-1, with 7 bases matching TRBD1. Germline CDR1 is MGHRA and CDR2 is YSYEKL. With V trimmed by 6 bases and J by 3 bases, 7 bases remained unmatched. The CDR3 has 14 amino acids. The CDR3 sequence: CASRPRQGHTEAFF. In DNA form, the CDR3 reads TGCGCCAGCAGACCTCGACAGGGCCACACTGAAGCTTTCTTT.